These T cell receptor beta chains were read from a single sample in a study of cytomegalovirus exposure and HLA in healthy donors. Produced via immunoSEQ multiplex PCR; TCRdb's table is partial and in-frame only. Of 100,000 to 150,000 clones listed, 75% to 85% are singletons. Source material: PBMCs. The origin of the receptors is a woman in her 40s in good health and CMV-seropositive. Each CDR3 is given with its conserved first and last residue. Each record gives: clone size, V gene, D gene, J gene, CDR3 protein, CDR3 DNA. The D gene is left open where the match is weak. Clone size is stated in some rows and not others, as once, few, many or a class when expanded.

few	TRBV4-1	NA	TRBJ2-7	CASSQEGVQGKNEQYF	TGCGCCAGCAGCCAAGAAGGGGTCCAGGGGAAGAACGAGCAGTACTTC
NA	TRBV7-2	NA	TRBJ1-5	CASSGSGHSNQPQHF	TGTGCCAGCAGCGGGAGCGGCCATAGCAATCAGCCCCAGCATTTT
NA	TRBV10-3	TRBD1	TRBJ1-5	CAISESWGQASNQPQHF	TGTGCCATCAGTGAGTCGTGGGGACAGGCCAGCAATCAGCCCCAGCATTTT
NA	TRBV27	TRBD1	TRBJ1-1	CASRQGVWNTEAFF	TGTGCCAGCAGACAGGGGGTCTGGAACACTGAAGCTTTCTTT
NA	TRBV19	NA	TRBJ1-2	CASSIRENYGYTF	TGTGCCAGTAGTATCCGGGAAAACTATGGCTACACCTTC
NA	TRBV7-9	TRBD2	TRBJ2-7	CASSLGNSGGYEQYF	TGTGCCAGCAGCTTGGGAAATAGCGGGGGCTACGAGCAGTACTTC
NA	TRBV7-6	TRBD1	TRBJ1-4	CASSPLYRGQEKLFF	TGTGCCAGCAGCCCACTATACAGGGGTCAAGAAAAACTGTTTTTT
few	TRBV6-5	TRBD2	TRBJ2-1	CASTRTSGGSNEQFF	TGTGCCAGCACGCGGACTAGCGGGGGAAGTAATGAGCAGTTCTTC
NA	TRBV11-2	TRBD2	TRBJ2-3	CASRLAGRASTDTQYF	TGTGCCAGCCGACTAGCGGGGCGGGCTAGCACAGATACGCAGTATTTT
NA	TRBV6-5	NA	TRBJ2-1	CASRAQGSYNEQFF	TGTGCCAGCAGGGCTCAGGGAAGCTACAATGAGCAGTTCTTC
NA	TRBV7-2	NA	TRBJ1-1	CASSEQGNTEAFF	TGTGCCAGCAGCGAACAGGGTAACACTGAAGCTTTCTTT